The next 3 T cell receptor beta chains were all read from a single sample in a study of OX40 agonist ivuxolimab in advanced cancers. This table comes from immunoSEQ multiplex PCR, and its TCRdb copy is limited to in-frame clones, with some not included. The table includes about 50,000 clones, over 85% detected once. The sample in question was CD4+ or CD8+ T cells sorted from blood, obtained in a trial of the OX40 agonist ivuxolimab. Source of these receptors: an adult with an advanced solid tumor such as melanoma, head and neck, liver or kidney cancer.

The chain recombines TRBV6-6 with TRBJ2-3, with D unclear. V lost 5 bases to trimming and J lost 2 bases, with 11 bases between them. Germline V gene data show CDR1 as MNHNY and CDR2 as SVGAGI (reference sequence). The CDR3 consists of 14 residues. This chain's CDR3 is CASSSQISTDTQYF. CDR3 DNA: TGTGCCAGCAGTAGTCAAATTTCCACAGATACGCAGTATTTT.

This clone has a handful of counts. The V gene is TRBV11-2, the J gene TRBJ2-7, with D possibly matching TRBD1 (6 bases). With 2 bases removed from V and 0 bases from J, the gap between germline ends came to 14 bases. Germline V lookup: CDR1 SGHAT, CDR2 FQNNGV. The CDR3 sequence is 16 residues long. CDR3 DNA: TGTGCCAGCAGCTTAATCGTAGGGGGATTCTCCTACGAGCAGTACTTC. Amino acids: CASSLIVGGFSYEQYF. Supplemented by reference TRBV11-2 and TRBJ2-7, the full variable domain reads EAGVAQSPRYKIIEKRQSVAFWCNPISGHATLYWYQQILGQGPKLLIQFQNNGVVDDSQLPKDRFSAERLKGVDSTLKIQPAKLEDSAVYLCASSLIVGGFSYEQYFGPGTRLTVT.

This clone has only a few counts. V gene TRBV9 combines with J gene TRBJ1-2; weak D call: TRBD1 (6 bases). The V end was cut by 2 bases, the J end by 8 bases, with 16 bases between. There are 14 residues in the CDR3. The germline V gene encodes CDR1 SGDLS and CDR2 YYNGEE. The CDR3 region has the DNA TGTGCCAGCAGCGTGGGGGCGGAGCGCTGGGGCTACACCTTC. Translating it yields CASSVGAERWGYTF.